The clone carrying this T cell receptor beta chain occurred a few times. TCRdb's table, derived via immunoSEQ multiplex PCR, lists solely in-frame clones and lacks some. The table includes 540,000 or so clones, around 90% detected once. This sample stems from a study of blood T cell repertoires in COVID-19. About the research overall: T cells, B-cell-depleted T cells, or PBMCs supplied cDNA or gDNA.

V was shortened by 0 bases and J by 5 bases, with 10 bases between the two germline ends. Looked up from germline, CDR1 is GTSNPN and CDR2 is SVGIG (reference sequence). CDR3 length: 14 residues. Patients in Seattle were enrolled during active infection, then followed longitudinally. This receptor was obtained from a woman aged 45-60 years with COVID-19, enrolled during active disease. The sequencing input was peripheral blood. The chain has TRBV30 and TRBJ2-2; D not certain. The CDR3 nucleotides are TGTGCCTGGAGTGTACTTTTAGAGACCGGGGAGCTGTTTTTT. This translates into CAWSVLLETGELFF.